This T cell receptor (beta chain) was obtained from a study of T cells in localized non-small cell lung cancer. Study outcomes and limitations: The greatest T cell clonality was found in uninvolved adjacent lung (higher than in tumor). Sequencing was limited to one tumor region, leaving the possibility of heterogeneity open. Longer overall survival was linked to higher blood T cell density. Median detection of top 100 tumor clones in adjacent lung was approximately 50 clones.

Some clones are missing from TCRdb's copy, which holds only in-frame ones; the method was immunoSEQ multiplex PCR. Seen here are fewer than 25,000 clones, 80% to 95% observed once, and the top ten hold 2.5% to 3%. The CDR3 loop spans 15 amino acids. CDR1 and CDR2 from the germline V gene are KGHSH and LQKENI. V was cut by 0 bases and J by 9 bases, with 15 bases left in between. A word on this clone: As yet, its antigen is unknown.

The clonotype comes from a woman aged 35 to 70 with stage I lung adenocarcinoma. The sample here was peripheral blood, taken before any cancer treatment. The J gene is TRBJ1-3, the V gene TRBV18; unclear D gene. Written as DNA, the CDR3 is TGTGCCAGCTCACCACCGTCAGCTACTGAAGCCACCATATATTTT. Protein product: CASSPPSATEATIYF.